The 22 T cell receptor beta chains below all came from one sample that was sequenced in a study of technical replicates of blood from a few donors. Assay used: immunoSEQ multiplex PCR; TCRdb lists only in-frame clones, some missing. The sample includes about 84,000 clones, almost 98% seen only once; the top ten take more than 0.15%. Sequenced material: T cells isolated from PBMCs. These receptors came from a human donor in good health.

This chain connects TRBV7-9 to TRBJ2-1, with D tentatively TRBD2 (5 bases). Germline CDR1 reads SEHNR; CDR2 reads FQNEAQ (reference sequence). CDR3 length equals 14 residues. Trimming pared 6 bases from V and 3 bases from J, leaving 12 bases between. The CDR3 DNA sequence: TGTGCCAGCAGTCTATTCGGGGTCTACAATGAGCAGTTCTTC. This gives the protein CASSLFGVYNEQFF.

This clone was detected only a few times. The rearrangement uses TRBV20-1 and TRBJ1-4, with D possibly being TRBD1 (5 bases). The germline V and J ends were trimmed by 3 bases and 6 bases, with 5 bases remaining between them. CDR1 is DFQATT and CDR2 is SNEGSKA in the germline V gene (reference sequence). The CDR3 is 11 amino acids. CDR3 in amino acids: CSARTDEKLFF. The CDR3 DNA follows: TGCAGTGCTAGGACAGATGAAAAACTGTTTTTT.

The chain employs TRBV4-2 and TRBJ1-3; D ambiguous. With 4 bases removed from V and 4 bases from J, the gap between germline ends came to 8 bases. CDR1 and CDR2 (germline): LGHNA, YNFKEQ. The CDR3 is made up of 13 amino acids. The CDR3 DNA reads TGTGCCAGCAGCCGCCCGGGGGGAAACACCATATATTTT. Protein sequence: CASSRPGGNTIYF.

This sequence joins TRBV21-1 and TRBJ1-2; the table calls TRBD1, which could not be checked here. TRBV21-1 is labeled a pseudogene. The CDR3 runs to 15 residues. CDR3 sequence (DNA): TGTGCCAGCAGCAAATTCTTAGGACAGTTCTATGGCTACACCTTC. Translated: CASSKFLGQFYGYTF.

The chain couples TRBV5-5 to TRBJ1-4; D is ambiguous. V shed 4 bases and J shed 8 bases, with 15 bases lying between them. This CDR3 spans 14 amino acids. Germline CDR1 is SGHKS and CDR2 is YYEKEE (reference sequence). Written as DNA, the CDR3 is TGTGCCAGCAGCGCGGGTCCTACACAGGAAAAACTGTTTTTT. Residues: CASSAGPTQEKLFF. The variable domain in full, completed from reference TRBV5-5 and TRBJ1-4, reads DAGVTQSPTHLIKTRGQQVTLRCSPISGHKSVSWYQQVLGQGPQFIFQYYEKEERGRGNFPDRFSARQFPNYSSELNVNALLLGDSALYLCASSAGPTQEKLFFGSGTQLSVL.

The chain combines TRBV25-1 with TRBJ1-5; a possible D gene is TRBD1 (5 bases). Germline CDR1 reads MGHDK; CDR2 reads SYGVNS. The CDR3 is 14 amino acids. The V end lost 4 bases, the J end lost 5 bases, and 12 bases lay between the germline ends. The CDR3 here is CASSVRDLDQPQHF. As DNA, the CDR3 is TGTGCCAGCAGTGTCCGGGACTTAGATCAGCCCCAGCATTTT.

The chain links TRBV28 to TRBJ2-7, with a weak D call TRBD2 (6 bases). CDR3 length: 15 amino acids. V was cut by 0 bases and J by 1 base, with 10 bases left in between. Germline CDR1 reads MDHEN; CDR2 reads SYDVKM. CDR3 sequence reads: CASSLWQEGSYEQYF. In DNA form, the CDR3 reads TGTGCCAGCAGTTTATGGCAGGAGGGTTCCTACGAGCAGTACTTC.

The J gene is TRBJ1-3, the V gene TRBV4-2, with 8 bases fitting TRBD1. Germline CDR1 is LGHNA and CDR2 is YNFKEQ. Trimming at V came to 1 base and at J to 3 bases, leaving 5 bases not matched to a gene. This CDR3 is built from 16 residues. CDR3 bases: TGTGCCAGCAGCCAAGGGACAGGGACGAATGGAAACACCATATATTTT. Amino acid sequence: CASSQGTGTNGNTIYF.

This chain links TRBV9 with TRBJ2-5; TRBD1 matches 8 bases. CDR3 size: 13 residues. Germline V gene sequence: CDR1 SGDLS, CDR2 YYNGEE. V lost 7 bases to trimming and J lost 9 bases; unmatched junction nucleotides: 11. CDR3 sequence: CASGDRPSGAQYF. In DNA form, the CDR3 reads TGTGCCAGCGGGGACAGGCCATCGGGGGCCCAGTACTTC.

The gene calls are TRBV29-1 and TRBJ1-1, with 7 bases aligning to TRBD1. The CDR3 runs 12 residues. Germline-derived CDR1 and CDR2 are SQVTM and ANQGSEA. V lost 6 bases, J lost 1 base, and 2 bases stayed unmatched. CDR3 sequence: CSVWDRNTEAFF. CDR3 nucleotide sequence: TGCAGCGTCTGGGACAGGAACACTGAAGCTTTCTTT.

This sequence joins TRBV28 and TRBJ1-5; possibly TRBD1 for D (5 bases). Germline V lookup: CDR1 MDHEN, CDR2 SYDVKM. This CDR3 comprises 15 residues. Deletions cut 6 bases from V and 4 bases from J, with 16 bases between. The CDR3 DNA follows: TGTGCCAGCAGGTATAACCAGGGAGGTAATCAGCCCCAGCATTTT. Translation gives CASRYNQGGNQPQHF.

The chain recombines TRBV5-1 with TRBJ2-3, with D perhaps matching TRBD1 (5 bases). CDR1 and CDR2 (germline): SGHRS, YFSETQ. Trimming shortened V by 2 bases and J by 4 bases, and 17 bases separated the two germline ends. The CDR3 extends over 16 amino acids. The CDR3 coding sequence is TGCGCCAGCAGCTTTCAGACAGTTAATGTCGCAGATACGCAGTATTTT. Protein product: CASSFQTVNVADTQYF.

This CDR3 reads CASSLVRDRGFHSYEQYF. CDR3 sequence (DNA): TGTGCCAGCAGCTTAGTTCGGGACAGGGGGTTTCACTCCTACGAGCAGTACTTC. The chain carries TRBV11-1 and TRBJ2-7; 11 bases line up with TRBD1. With 1 base clipped from V and 0 bases from J, the junction kept 8 bases outside the gene matches. Germline values: CDR1 SGHAT, CDR2 FQDESV (reference sequence). The CDR3 spans 18 residues.

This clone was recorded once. The CDR3 sequence is CASSLIGSNQPQHF. CDR3 bases: TGTGCCAGCAGCTTAATCGGTAGCAATCAGCCCCAGCATTTT. The J gene is TRBJ1-5, the V gene TRBV11-2, with D unclear. Germline V gene data show CDR1 as SGHAT and CDR2 as FQNNGV. The CDR3 extends over 14 amino acids. V lost 2 bases and J 0 bases, leaving 5 bases between the germline ends.

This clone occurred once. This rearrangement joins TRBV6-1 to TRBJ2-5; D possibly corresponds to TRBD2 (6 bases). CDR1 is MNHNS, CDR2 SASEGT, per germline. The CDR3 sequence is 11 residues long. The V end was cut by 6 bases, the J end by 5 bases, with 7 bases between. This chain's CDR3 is CASRLAETQYF. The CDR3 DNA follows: TGTGCCAGCAGACTAGCCGAGACCCAGTACTTC.

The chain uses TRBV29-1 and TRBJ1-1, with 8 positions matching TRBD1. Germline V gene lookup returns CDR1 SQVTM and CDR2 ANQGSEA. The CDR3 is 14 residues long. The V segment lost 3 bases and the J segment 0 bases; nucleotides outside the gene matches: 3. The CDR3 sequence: CSVDDRGMNTEAFF. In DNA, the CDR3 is TGCAGCGTTGATGACAGGGGAATGAACACTGAAGCTTTCTTT. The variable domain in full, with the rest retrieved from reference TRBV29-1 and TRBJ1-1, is SAVISQKPSRDICQRGTSLTIQCQVDSQVTMMFWYRQQPGQSLTLIATANQGSEATYESGFVIDKFPISRPNLTFSTLTVSNMSPEDSSIYLCSVDDRGMNTEAFFGQGTRLTVV.

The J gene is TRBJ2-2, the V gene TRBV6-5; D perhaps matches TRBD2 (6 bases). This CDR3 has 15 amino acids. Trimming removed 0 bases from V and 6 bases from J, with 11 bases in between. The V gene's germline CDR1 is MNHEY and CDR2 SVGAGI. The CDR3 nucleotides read TGTGCCAGCAGTTACTCGGCAGGGAGGTCCGGGGAGCTGTTTTTT. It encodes CASSYSAGRSGELFF.

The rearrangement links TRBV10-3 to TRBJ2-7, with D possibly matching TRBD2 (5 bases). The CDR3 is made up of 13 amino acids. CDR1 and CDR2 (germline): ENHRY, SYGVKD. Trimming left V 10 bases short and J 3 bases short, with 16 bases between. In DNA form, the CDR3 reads TGTGCCACCAGCTACGGGGAGATCTACGAGCAGTACTTC. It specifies CATSYGEIYEQYF.

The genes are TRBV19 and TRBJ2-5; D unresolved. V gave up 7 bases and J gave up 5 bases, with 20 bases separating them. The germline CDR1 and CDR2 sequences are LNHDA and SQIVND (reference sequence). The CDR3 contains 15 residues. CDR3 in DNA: TGTGCCAGTACCCCCCAAAACGGAGAGATTGAGACCCAGTACTTC. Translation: CASTPQNGEIETQYF.

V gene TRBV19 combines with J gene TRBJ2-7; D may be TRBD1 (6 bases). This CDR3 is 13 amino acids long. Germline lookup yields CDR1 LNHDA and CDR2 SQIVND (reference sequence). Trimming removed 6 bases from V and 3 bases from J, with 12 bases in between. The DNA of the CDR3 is TGTGCCAGTAGCTCGACAGGAAACTACGAGCAGTACTTC. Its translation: CASSSTGNYEQYF.

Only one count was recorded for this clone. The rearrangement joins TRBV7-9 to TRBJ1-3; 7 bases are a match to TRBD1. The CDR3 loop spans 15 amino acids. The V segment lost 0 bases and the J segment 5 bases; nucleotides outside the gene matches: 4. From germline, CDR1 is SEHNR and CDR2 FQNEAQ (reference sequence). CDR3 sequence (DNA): TGTGCCAGCAGCTTAGCGGGGGACAGTAGAAACACCATATATTTT. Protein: CASSLAGDSRNTIYF. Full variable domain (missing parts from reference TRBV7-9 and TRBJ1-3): DTGVSQNPRHKITKRGQNVTFRCDPISEHNRLYWYRQTLGQGPEFLTYFQNEAQLEKSRLLSDRFSAERPKGSFSTLEIQRTEQGDSAMYLCASSLAGDSRNTIYFGEGSWLTVV.

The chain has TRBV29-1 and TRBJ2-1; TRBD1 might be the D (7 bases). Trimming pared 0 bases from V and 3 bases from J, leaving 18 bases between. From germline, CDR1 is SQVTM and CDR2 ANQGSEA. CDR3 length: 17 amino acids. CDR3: CSVEEGRQGQHYNEQFF. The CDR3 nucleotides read TGCAGCGTTGAAGAGGGGAGGCAGGGACAGCACTACAATGAGCAGTTCTTC.